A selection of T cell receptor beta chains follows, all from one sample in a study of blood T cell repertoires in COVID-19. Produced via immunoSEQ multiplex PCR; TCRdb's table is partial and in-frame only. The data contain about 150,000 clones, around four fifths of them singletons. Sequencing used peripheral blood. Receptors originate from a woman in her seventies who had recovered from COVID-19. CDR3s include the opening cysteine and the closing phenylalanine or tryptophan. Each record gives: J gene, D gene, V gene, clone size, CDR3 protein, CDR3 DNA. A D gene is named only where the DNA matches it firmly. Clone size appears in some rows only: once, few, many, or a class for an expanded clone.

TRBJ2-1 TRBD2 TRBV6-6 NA CASSHQRGVHNEQFF TGTGCCAGCAGCCACCAGCGGGGGGTCCACAATGAGCAGTTCTTC
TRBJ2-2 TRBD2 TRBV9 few CATSKIAGRGELFF TGTGCCACCTCAAAAATAGCGGGACGGGGGGAGCTGTTTTTT
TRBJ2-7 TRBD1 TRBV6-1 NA CASSELTGGAYEQYF TGTGCCAGCAGTGAACTTACAGGGGGCGCCTACGAGCAGTACTTC
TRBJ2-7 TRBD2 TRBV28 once CASSASGPPYEQYF TGTGCCAGCAGCGCTAGCGGCCCGCCCTACGAGCAGTACTTC
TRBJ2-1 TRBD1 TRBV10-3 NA CAISETRTGSYNEQFF TGTGCCATCAGTGAGACCCGGACAGGGTCCTACAATGAGCAGTTCTTC
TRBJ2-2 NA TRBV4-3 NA CASSQIKNTGELFF TGCGCCAGCAGCCAAATTAAGAACACCGGGGAGCTGTTTTTT
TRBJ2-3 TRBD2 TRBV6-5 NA CAAGLAGSTDTQYF TGTGCCGCAGGTCTAGCGGGGAGCACAGATACGCAGTATTTT
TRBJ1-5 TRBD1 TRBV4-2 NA CASSQDDRGNQPQHF TGTGCCAGCAGCCAAGACGACAGGGGGAATCAGCCCCAGCATTTT
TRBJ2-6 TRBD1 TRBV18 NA CASSPRTGNSGANVLTF TGTGCCAGCTCACCGCGGACAGGTAACTCTGGGGCCAACGTCCTGACTTTC
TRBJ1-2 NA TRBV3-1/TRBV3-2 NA CASSPLGTYGYTF TGTGCCAGCAGTCCACTAGGCACCTATGGCTACACCTTC
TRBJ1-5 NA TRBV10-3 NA CAISDRDRNSNQPQHF TGTGCCATCAGTGACCGCGACAGGAATAGCAATCAGCCCCAGCATTTT
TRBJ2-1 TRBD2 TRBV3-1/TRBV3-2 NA CASSPLGSGRDEGQFF TGTGCCAGCAGCCCCCTGGGTAGCGGGAGGGACGAAGGGCAGTTCTTC
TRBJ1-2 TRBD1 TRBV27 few CASSPWDRFNYGYTF TGTGCCAGCAGTCCCTGGGACAGGTTTAACTATGGCTACACCTTC
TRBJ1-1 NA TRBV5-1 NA CASSLEDMATEAFF TGCGCCAGCAGCTTAGAGGACATGGCCACTGAAGCTTTCTTT
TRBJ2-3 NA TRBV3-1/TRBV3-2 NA CASSRALPGTQYF TGTGCCAGCAGCCGCGCCCTGCCGGGTACGCAGTATTTT
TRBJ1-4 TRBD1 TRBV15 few CATSRDSRQGGEKLFF TGTGCCACCAGCAGAGATTCCCGACAGGGGGGGGAAAAACTGTTTTTT
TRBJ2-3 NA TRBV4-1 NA CASSQGRASGDTQYF TGCGCCAGCAGCCAAGGGCGGGCTTCTGGGGATACGCAGTATTTT
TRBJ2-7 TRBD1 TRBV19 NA CASSPGQHSYEQYF TGTGCCAGTAGCCCGGGACAGCATTCCTACGAGCAGTACTTC
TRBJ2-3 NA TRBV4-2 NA CASSQDFSGGQTSTDTQYF TGTGCCAGCAGCCAAGATTTTTCGGGGGGACAAACTAGCACAGATACGCAGTATTTT
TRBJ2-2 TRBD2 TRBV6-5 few CASSRGAGELFF TGTGCCAGCAGCCGGGGGGCCGGGGAGCTGTTTTTT
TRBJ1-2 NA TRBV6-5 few CAARGSRFYGYTF TGTGCCGCCAGGGGTTCCCGTTTCTATGGCTACACCTTC
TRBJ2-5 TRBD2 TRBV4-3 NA CASSQAGGPSETQYF TGCGCCAGCAGCCAAGCGGGAGGGCCCTCAGAGACCCAGTACTTC
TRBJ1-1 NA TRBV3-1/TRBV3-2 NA CASRHEGVTEAFF TGTGCCAGCAGGCACGAAGGAGTCACTGAAGCTTTCTTT
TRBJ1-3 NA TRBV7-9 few CASSSRGAPSGNTIYF TGTGCCAGCAGCTCCCGGGGGGCTCCATCGGGAAACACCATATATTTT
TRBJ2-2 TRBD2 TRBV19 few CASRRGEAGTGELFF TGTGCCAGCCGCCGGGGGGAGGCGGGCACCGGGGAGCTGTTTTTT
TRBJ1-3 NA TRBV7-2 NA CASSPFEGTNTIYF TGTGCCAGCAGCCCCTTTGAGGGAACGAACACCATATATTTT
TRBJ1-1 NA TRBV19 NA CASKMVGNPNTEAFF TGTGCCAGTAAGATGGTTGGCAACCCCAACACTGAAGCTTTCTTT
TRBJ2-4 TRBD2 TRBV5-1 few CASSLLSSGENIQYF TGCGCCAGCAGCTTGTTGTCTAGCGGCGAAAACATTCAGTACTTC
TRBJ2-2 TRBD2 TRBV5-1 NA CASTLALAGNTGELFF TGCGCCAGCACGTTGGCCCTAGCGGGGAACACCGGGGAGCTGTTTTTT
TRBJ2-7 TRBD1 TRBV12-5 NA CASGPRTGTGEQYF TGTGCTAGTGGTCCTCGGACAGGGACGGGCGAGCAGTACTTC
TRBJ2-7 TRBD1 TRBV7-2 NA CASSLEGAGTDHF TGTGCCAGCAGCTTAGAGGGGGCCGGGACCGACCACTTC
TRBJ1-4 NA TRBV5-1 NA CASSLQGREEKLFF TGCGCCAGCAGCTTGCAGGGTCGGGAGGAAAAACTGTTTTTT
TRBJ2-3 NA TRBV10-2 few CASSRRTMGDTQYF TGCGCCAGCAGTCGAAGGACTATGGGAGATACGCAGTATTTT
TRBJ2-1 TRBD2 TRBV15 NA CATSRDPGTSGRPFLNEQFF TGTGCCACCAGCAGAGACCCCGGGACTAGCGGGCGCCCGTTCCTCAATGAGCAGTTCTTC
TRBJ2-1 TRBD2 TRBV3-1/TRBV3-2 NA CASSTPLREGEQFF TGTGCCAGCAGCACCCCTCTCCGGGAGGGTGAGCAGTTCTTC
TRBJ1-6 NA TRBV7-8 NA CASSLAATRGSPLHF TGTGCCAGCAGCTTAGCGGCCACACGGGGTTCACCCCTCCACTTT
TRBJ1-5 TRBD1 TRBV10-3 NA CAISADRDQPQHF TGTGCCATCAGTGCTGACAGGGATCAGCCCCAGCATTTT
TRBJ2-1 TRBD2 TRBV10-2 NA CASSPQAGGANEQFF TGCGCCAGCAGTCCACAAGCGGGGGGGGCTAATGAGCAGTTCTTC
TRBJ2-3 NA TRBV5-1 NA CASSSLKITDTQYF TGCGCCAGCAGCTCCCTAAAGATCACAGATACGCAGTATTTT
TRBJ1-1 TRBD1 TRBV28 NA CASGAPTGVAEAFF TGTGCCAGCGGGGCCCCGACAGGGGTCGCTGAAGCTTTCTTT
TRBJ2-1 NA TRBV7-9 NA CASSLLAGSYNEQFF TGTGCCAGCAGCTTACTGGCGGGAAGTTACAATGAGCAGTTCTTC
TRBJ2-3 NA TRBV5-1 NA CASSLALATDTQYF TGCGCCAGCAGCTTGGCCCTAGCCACCGATACGCAGTATTTT
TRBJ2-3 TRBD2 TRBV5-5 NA CASSFGLADTQYF TGTGCCAGCAGCTTCGGACTAGCTGATACGCAGTATTTT
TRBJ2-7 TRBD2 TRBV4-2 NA CASSPGGSGRAGAYEQYF TGTGCCAGCAGCCCGGGGGGTAGCGGGAGGGCCGGAGCCTACGAGCAGTACTTC
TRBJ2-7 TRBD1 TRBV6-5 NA CASSRGFRSYEQYF TGTGCCAGCAGCAGGGGGTTTAGAAGTTACGAGCAGTACTTC
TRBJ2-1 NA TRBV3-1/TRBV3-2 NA CASSQGGEQFF TGTGCCAGCAGCCAGGGGGGTGAGCAGTTCTTC
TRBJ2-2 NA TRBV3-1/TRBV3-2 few CASSQVGAGTRTGELFF TGTGCCAGCAGCCAAGTGGGGGCAGGGACGCGAACCGGGGAGCTGTTTTTT
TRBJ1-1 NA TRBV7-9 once CASSFADTEAFF TGTGCCAGCAGCTTTGCGGACACTGAAGCTTTCTTT
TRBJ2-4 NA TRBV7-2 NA CASRLSLAKNIQYF TGTGCGAGCCGACTAAGCCTAGCCAAAAACATTCAGTACTTC
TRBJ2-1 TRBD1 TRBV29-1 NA CSVGRSGTAYNEQFF TGCAGCGTGGGCCGGAGTGGGACAGCGTACAATGAGCAGTTCTTC
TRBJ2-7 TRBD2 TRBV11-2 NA CASSSRGGPYEQYF TGTGCCAGCAGCTCGCGGGGGGGGCCCTACGAGCAGTACTTC
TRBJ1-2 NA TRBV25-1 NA CASSEGAKYGYTF TGTGCCAGCAGTGAGGGGGCGAAATATGGCTACACCTTC
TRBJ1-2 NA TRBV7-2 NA CASSFQGGAGGYTF TGTGCCAGCAGCTTCCAGGGAGGGGCCGGGGGCTACACCTTC
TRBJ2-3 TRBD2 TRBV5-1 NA CASSTGTSGSQRTDTQYF TGCGCCAGCAGCACCGGGACTAGCGGGAGTCAGCGCACAGATACGCAGTATTTT
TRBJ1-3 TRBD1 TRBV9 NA CASSPGQADSGNTIYF TGTGCCAGCAGCCCAGGACAGGCTGACTCTGGAAACACCATATATTTT
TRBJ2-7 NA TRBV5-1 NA CASSLVVAERLWEQYF TGCGCCAGCAGCTTGGTGGTGGCGGAGCGGCTTTGGGAGCAGTACTTC
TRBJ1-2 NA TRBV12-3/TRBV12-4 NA CASSPTDDYGYTF TGTGCCAGCAGTCCGACAGACGACTATGGCTACACCTTC
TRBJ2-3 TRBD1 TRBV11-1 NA CASSLYQGATTDTQYF TGTGCCAGCAGCTTATACCAGGGGGCCACCACAGATACGCAGTATTTT
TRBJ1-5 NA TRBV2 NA CASSELGQSNQPQHF TGTGCCAGCAGTGAACTGGGGCAGAGCAATCAGCCCCAGCATTTT